The 19 T cell receptor beta chains given below trace back to one sample, sequenced in a study of T cells of healthy individuals. Each CDR3 protein is one row after TCRdb ran MiXCR on the 5' RACE reads. The sample has 40,000 to 60,000 distinct CDR3 sequences; roughly 15% are singletons. Receptors originate from a human donor in good health.

This clonotype was observed many times. This sequence joins TRBV29-1 and TRBJ2-1, with 10 positions matching TRBD2. The CDR3 has 18 residues. The germline V gene has CDR1 SQVTM and CDR2 ANQGSEA. Germline trimming cut 0 bases from V and 7 bases from J; bases unmatched to any gene: 15. CDR3 in DNA: TGCAGCGTTGAAGATATGTGGGCGAGCGGGGGGGCCTCAAATGAGCAGTTCTTC. Translated, it gives CSVEDMWASGGASNEQFF.

This clonotype occurred many times. The gene calls are TRBV5-1 and TRBJ2-2, with D unresolved. The V end lost 4 bases, the J end lost 4 bases, and 2 bases lay between the germline ends. This CDR3 comprises 11 residues. The germline CDR1 and CDR2 sequences are SGHRS and YFSETQ. CDR3 DNA sequence: TGCGCCAGCAGCGGCACCGGGGAGCTGTTTTTT. Its protein product is CASSGTGELFF.

This clonotype was detected many times. CDR3 bases: TGTGCCAGCAGCTTATGGGAGGGTGGCGGGTTAAACTATGGCTACACCTTC. Its protein product is CASSLWEGGGLNYGYTF. The gene calls are TRBV13 and TRBJ1-2; D ambiguous. Looked up from germline, CDR1 is PRHDT and CDR2 is FYEKMQ (reference sequence). Between the trimmed V and J ends, which lost 2 bases and 2 bases, there was a span of 18 bases. The CDR3 has 17 residues.

The rearrangement uses TRBV15 and TRBJ1-1; 7 bases are shared with TRBD1. This CDR3 has 16 amino acids. Trimming took 1 base from V and 0 from J; bases not matched to a gene: 5. The germline V gene has CDR1 LNHNV and CDR2 YYDKDF (reference sequence). CDR3 loop: CATSRGRQGMNTEAFF. The CDR3, as DNA: TGTGCCACCAGCAGAGGTAGACAGGGCATGAACACTGAAGCTTTCTTT.

This chain uses TRBV20-1 with TRBJ2-1, with 8 bases matching TRBD1. The junction had 13 bases not matched to a gene; V was cut back by 3 bases and J by 0 bases. The CDR3 spans 18 residues. Germline loops: CDR1 DFQATT, CDR2 SNEGSKA (reference sequence). The CDR3 DNA follows: TGCAGTGCTAGCTTCCACCAGGGGGCGCGTGGCTCCTACAATGAGCAGTTCTTC. This encodes CSASFHQGARGSYNEQFF.

This clonotype appeared many times. The gene calls are TRBV2 and TRBJ2-1; 8 bases line up with TRBD2. V lost 4 bases and J lost 3; bases outside the gene matches: 5. CDR1 and CDR2 (germline): SNHLY, FYNNEI. This CDR3 contains 15 residues. CDR3 loop: CASSARTSSYNEQFF. The CDR3 region has the DNA TGTGCCAGCAGTGCCAGGACTAGCAGCTACAATGAGCAGTTCTTC. Variable domain in full (rest from reference TRBV2 and TRBJ2-1): EPEVTQTPSHQVTQMGQEVILRCVPISNHLYFYWYRQILGQKVEFLVSFYNNEISEKSEIFDDQFSVERPDGSNFTLKIRSTKLEDSAMYFCASSARTSSYNEQFFGPGTRLTVL.

The chain uses TRBV10-3 and TRBJ1-1; possible D gene TRBD1, 6 bases. V dropped 10 bases and J dropped 5 bases, with 17 bases sitting between them. The CDR3 extends over 13 amino acids. Germline V gene sequence: CDR1 ENHRY, CDR2 SYGVKD. CDR3 in DNA: TGTGCCAGCTTAAGACAGGAACGGACTGAAGCTTTCTTT. This encodes CASLRQERTEAFF.

This clonotype was detected ten times or more. The chain uses TRBV6-2 or TRBV6-3 and TRBJ1-1; D remains unclear. V was trimmed by 7 bases and J by 1 base, leaving 7 bases between them. Germline CDR1 reads MNHEY; CDR2 reads SVGEGT. CDR3 length: 12 residues. CDR3 in DNA: TGTGCCAGCACCAAATCGAACACTGAAGCTTTCTTT. Translation gives CASTKSNTEAFF.

This clonotype was counted ten times or more. The chain combines TRBV3-1 with TRBJ2-1, with D hard to call. The ends were cut back, 4 bases at V and 4 bases at J, with 5 bases in the middle. The CDR3 spans 12 residues. The germline CDR1 and CDR2 sequences are LGHDT and YNNKEL (reference sequence). The CDR3 nucleotides are TGTGCCAGCAGCCTGGGGTACAATGAGCAGTTCTTC. It is translated as CASSLGYNEQFF.

This clonotype was seen repeatedly, ten times or more. The chain combines TRBV12-3 or TRBV12-4 with TRBJ1-6; 12 nucleotides match TRBD1. The CDR3 is 14 amino acids. Unmatched junction bases numbered 4, after V lost 8 bases and J lost 8 bases. CDR3 amino acids: CASGDRGQYSPLHF. The CDR3 DNA sequence: TGTGCCAGCGGGGACAGGGGGCAATATTCACCCCTCCACTTT.

This chain links TRBV9 with TRBJ1-1, with D hard to call. Per the germline V gene, CDR1 is SGDLS and CDR2 is YYNGEE. The ends were cut back, 4 bases at V and 11 bases at J, with 15 bases in the middle. The length of the CDR3 is 12 residues. The CDR3 protein is CASSSPGIRAFF. The CDR3 region has the DNA TGTGCCAGCAGCTCCCCCGGGATCCGGGCTTTCTTT.

The chain recombines TRBV29-1 with TRBJ2-1; D might be TRBD1 or TRBD2, each matching 5 bases. CDR3 length equals 13 residues. CDR1 is SQVTM and CDR2 is ANQGSEA in the germline V gene. V dropped 7 bases and J dropped 4 bases, with 14 bases sitting between them. This CDR3 reads CSAGTGAYNEQFF. CDR3 in DNA: TGCAGCGCAGGGACCGGAGCTTACAATGAGCAGTTCTTC.

The rearrangement links TRBV10-3 to TRBJ2-1; 10 bases agree with TRBD1. Trimming cost V 3 bases and J 5 bases; bases outside gene matches: 13. The CDR3 contains 18 residues. CDR1 and CDR2 from the germline V gene are ENHRY and SYGVKD. The CDR3 region has the DNA TGTGCCATCAGTGACATTGTAAAAACCGGGACAGGGGACAATGAGCAGTTCTTC. Translating gives CAISDIVKTGTGDNEQFF.

This clonotype was found many times. This chain's CDR3 is CASSEYDSYEQYF. CDR3 nucleotides: TGTGCCAGCAGTGAGTATGACAGCTACGAGCAGTACTTC. The J gene is TRBJ2-7, the V gene TRBV25-1; D possibly corresponds to TRBD1 (5 bases). The V end lost 3 bases, the J end lost 3 bases, and 9 bases lay between the germline ends. CDR3 length: 13 amino acids. Germline V gene lookup returns CDR1 MGHDK and CDR2 SYGVNS.

The J gene is TRBJ1-1, the V gene TRBV6-5; tentatively, D is TRBD1 (5 bases). Germline V gene lookup returns CDR1 MNHEY and CDR2 SVGAGI. The CDR3 is 13 residues long. Trimming removed 8 bases from V and 4 bases from J, with 14 bases in between. The CDR3 loop is CASYPNGGTEAFF. The DNA of the CDR3 is TGTGCCAGCTACCCGAATGGGGGCACTGAAGCTTTCTTT.

CDR3 coding DNA: TGTGCCAGCAGCCTCGACACGAGGGGTGAAAAACTGTTTTTT. Its translation: CASSLDTRGEKLFF. The V and J genes are TRBV3-1 and TRBJ1-4; a possible D gene is TRBD1 (5 bases). The CDR3 totals 14 residues. Germline CDR1 is LGHDT and CDR2 is YNNKEL (reference sequence). Trimming left V 4 bases short and J 7 bases short, with 13 bases between.

This clonotype was found a few times. This CDR3 is CASSFPQADTQYF. Here the CDR3 DNA reads TGTGCCAGCAGCTTCCCCCAGGCAGATACGCAGTATTTT. The chain combines TRBV7-2 with TRBJ2-3; no firm D call. CDR3 size: 13 residues. CDR1 is SGHTA, CDR2 FQGNSA, per germline. Trimming removed 3 bases at V and 4 bases at J, with 8 bases between.

By sample share, this clonotype is medium-sized. This chain joins TRBV3-1 and TRBJ1-2; D ambiguous. Germline V gene data show CDR1 as LGHDT and CDR2 as YNNKEL (reference sequence). The CDR3 runs to 14 residues. The V and J ends lost 1 base and 0 bases respectively, with 6 bases between them. This CDR3 is CASSQGPANYGYTF. CDR3 nucleotides: TGTGCCAGCAGCCAAGGTCCTGCTAACTATGGCTACACCTTC.

This clonotype has a handful of counts. The chain recombines TRBV4-3 with TRBJ2-5; 8 bases fit TRBD2. V lost 1 base to trimming and J lost 3 bases; unmatched junction nucleotides: 7. Germline CDR1 and CDR2: LGHNA and YSLEER. CDR3 length: 16 residues. CDR3 amino acids: CASSQGVRAGEETQYF. The CDR3, as DNA: TGCGCCAGCAGCCAAGGGGTTCGAGCGGGGGAAGAGACCCAGTACTTC.